This entry lists 9 T cell receptor beta chains sequenced from one sample in a study of blood T cell repertoires in COVID-19. TCRdb's table, derived via immunoSEQ multiplex PCR, lists solely in-frame clones and lacks some. The table has 65,000 to 95,000 clones, 80% to 90% seen once. The sample taken for sequencing was peripheral blood. These receptors all stem from a man of 80 years or more with acute or convalescent COVID-19.

This sequence joins TRBV29-1 and TRBJ2-2; D is undetermined. This CDR3 region has 14 residues. Trimming cost V 4 bases and J 1 base, with 10 bases left between them. Germline CDR1 and CDR2: SQVTM and ANQGSEA. CDR3 nucleotide sequence: TGCAGCGTTGTCCCAAGACTGAACACCGGGGAGCTGTTTTTT. Amino acids: CSVVPRLNTGELFF.

There are a few counts of this clone. V is TRBV6-1 and J is TRBJ1-2; D not resolved. CDR1 MNHNS and CDR2 SASEGT come from the germline V gene. The CDR3 spans 15 residues. V was clipped by 0 bases and J by 2 bases, with 10 bases between them. DNA of the CDR3: TGTGCCAGCAGTGAAGCGCTTACAGTAAACTATGGCTACACCTTC. It encodes CASSEALTVNYGYTF.

V usage is TRBV5-5 and J usage is TRBJ2-1; D is possibly TRBD2 (7 bases). Trimming took 4 bases from V and 7 from J, leaving 12 bases between them. There are 13 residues in the CDR3. Germline CDR1 is SGHKS and CDR2 is YYEKEE (reference sequence). As DNA, the CDR3 is TGTGCCAGCAGCCCGGGGGGCGGGAATGAGCAGTTCTTC. It is translated as CASSPGGGNEQFF. The whole variable domain, filled in from reference TRBV5-5 and TRBJ2-1, reads DAGVTQSPTHLIKTRGQQVTLRCSPISGHKSVSWYQQVLGQGPQFIFQYYEKEERGRGNFPDRFSARQFPNYSSELNVNALLLGDSALYLCASSPGGGNEQFFGPGTRLTVL.

The V gene is TRBV18, the J gene TRBJ1-1; D possibly corresponds to TRBD1 (5 bases). Germline loops: CDR1 KGHSH, CDR2 LQKENI. CDR3 length: 14 residues. V was clipped by 3 bases and J by 2 bases, with 10 bases between them. This CDR3 is CASSPGLTNTEAFF. For the CDR3, the DNA is TGTGCCAGCTCACCGGGACTCACTAACACTGAAGCTTTCTTT.

This chain links TRBV12-3 or TRBV12-4 with TRBJ1-2; no firm D call. The V gene lost 1 base and the J gene lost 5 bases, with 8 bases spanning the gap. The CDR3 is 13 amino acids. CDR3 nucleotide sequence: TGTGCCAGCAGTTTAGAAGCCGTTTATGGCTACACCTTC. Residues: CASSLEAVYGYTF.

V usage is TRBV6-5 and J usage is TRBJ1-2; maybe TRBD1 (6 bases). From germline, CDR1 is MNHEY and CDR2 SVGAGI. V shed 3 bases and J shed 6 bases, with 11 bases lying between them. CDR3 size: 13 residues. CDR3 sequence: CASSYLGADGYTF. CDR3 coding DNA: TGTGCCAGCAGTTATCTGGGGGCCGATGGCTACACCTTC.

This chain connects TRBV12-3 or TRBV12-4 to TRBJ1-1, with TRBD1 as a possible D gene (5 bases). CDR3 length equals 13 residues. V lost 8 bases and J lost 1, with 11 bases in between. Here the CDR3 reads CASSRTSNTEAFF. CDR3 DNA sequence: TGTGCCAGCTCCCGGACATCGAACACTGAAGCTTTCTTT.

J is TRBJ1-3 and V is TRBV5-6; maybe TRBD1 (5 bases). The ends were cut back, 4 bases at V and 0 bases at J, with 14 bases in the middle. The CDR3 sequence is 16 residues long. Germline V gene sequence: CDR1 SGHDT, CDR2 YYEEEE. CDR3 bases: TGTGCCAGCAGCATAGCGGGACTCAACTCTGGAAACACCATATATTTT. This translates into CASSIAGLNSGNTIYF. Complete variable domain (other parts from reference TRBV5-6 and TRBJ1-3): DAGVTQSPTHLIKTRGQQVTLRCSPKSGHDTVSWYQQALGQGPQFIFQYYEEEERQRGNFPDRFSGHQFPNYSSELNVNALLLGDSALYLCASSIAGLNSGNTIYFGEGSWLTVV.

V usage is TRBV2 and J usage is TRBJ1-1; 10 bases are shared with TRBD1. Germline V gives CDR1 SNHLY, CDR2 FYNNEI. The ends lost 5 bases at V and 4 bases at J; junction bases unmatched: 4. The CDR3 consists of 14 residues. CDR3 bases: TGTGCCAGCAGTTCGGGACAGGGGTTCACTGAAGCTTTCTTT. Its translation: CASSSGQGFTEAFF.